This TCR beta chain was recorded in a study of spatial heterogeneity in lung cancer. Study observations and caveats: Of tumor T cells, an estimated coverage of 5.5% to 8% was reached for alpha chains and 13% for beta chains. Tallies of expanded TCRs, which were sorted into ubiquitous and regional groups, correlated with counts of ubiquitous and regional nonsynonymous mutations, respectively. Counts of expanded intratumoral alpha and beta TCRs tracked tumor mutation counts.

Time point noted: sample taken at primary tumor resection. Whole RNA, isolated from tumor, nontumor lung or frozen PBMC, was sequenced without prior sorting. The library protocol tagged each TCR cDNA with a unique molecular identifier. A single record per CDR3 protein comes from TCRdb applying MiXCR to the 5' RACE reads. The sample includes 9,500 to 13,000 distinct CDR3 sequences, about 12% of them seen just once. On this clonotype itself: As yet, its antigen is unknown.

The CDR3 is 15 amino acids. With V trimmed by 6 bases and J by 4 bases, 8 bases remained unmatched. CDR1 is SGHVS and CDR2 is FQNEAQ in the germline V gene. Source: lung tumor tissue, taken at surgery. This TCR derives from a female donor with early-stage non-small cell lung cancer. The genes are TRBV7-8 and TRBJ2-2; 7 positions match TRBD1. The DNA of the CDR3 is TGTGCCAGCAGTAGGCGGACAGGACCCACCGGGGAGCTGTTTTTT. Translated: CASSRRTGPTGELFF.